A selection of T cell receptor beta chains follows, all from one sample in a study of blood T cell repertoires in COVID-19. Measured with immunoSEQ multiplex PCR; TCRdb has only the in-frame clones, and not every one. The data show a few hundred thousand clones, roughly 86% seen once. The sequenced material came from peripheral blood. Receptors originate from a man older than 75 with acute or convalescent COVID-19. CDR3s include the opening cysteine and the closing phenylalanine or tryptophan. Each record gives: clone size, V gene, D gene, J gene, CDR3 protein, CDR3 DNA. A D gene is named only where the DNA matches it firmly. Clone size is not always given. Where it is, it says once, few, many or a class for expanded clones.

>.|TRBV4-1|.|TRBJ1-4
CASSQERKLFF
TGCGCCAGCAGCCAAGAACGGAAACTGTTTTTT
>.|TRBV5-5|.|TRBJ1-5
CASSLGVGNQPQHF
TGTGCCAGCAGCCTAGGGGTTGGCAATCAGCCCCAGCATTTT
>.|TRBV12-5|TRBD1|TRBJ1-2
CASGLVRDRVYGYTF
TGTGCTAGTGGTTTGGTACGGGACAGGGTCTATGGCTACACCTTC
>.|TRBV19|TRBD2|TRBJ2-1
CASSILAGGPRNEQFF
TGTGCCAGTAGTATACTAGCGGGAGGGCCGAGAAATGAGCAGTTCTTC
>once|TRBV29-1|TRBD2|TRBJ2-1
CSVAWTLAGVPNEQFF
TGCAGCGTTGCTTGGACCCTAGCGGGAGTGCCAAATGAGCAGTTCTTC
>.|TRBV29-1|.|TRBJ2-3
CSVEDLASANTDTQYF
TGCAGCGTTGAAGATCTGGCTAGCGCAAACACAGATACGCAGTATTTT
>.|TRBV13|.|TRBJ1-2
CASSQGWGEDGYTF
TGTGCCAGCAGCCAGGGATGGGGGGAGGATGGCTACACCTTC
>.|TRBV19|TRBD1|TRBJ1-5
CASHPLGQGPHQPQHF
TGTGCCAGTCACCCCCTGGGACAGGGGCCTCATCAGCCCCAGCATTTT
>.|TRBV29-1|TRBD1|TRBJ1-2
CSVESLSWTGGSYGYTF
TGCAGCGTTGAGTCCCTTTCCTGGACAGGGGGCTCCTATGGCTACACCTTC
>once|TRBV6-5|.|TRBJ2-3
CASSSSGRTDTQYF
TGTGCCAGCAGCAGTAGCGGTCGCACAGATACGCAGTATTTT
>.|TRBV19|.|TRBJ2-7
CASSPRRGYEQYF
TGTGCCAGTAGCCCCCGACGGGGCTACGAGCAGTACTTC
>.|TRBV6-2/TRBV6-3|.|TRBJ1-1
CASSYPAGYQNTEAFF
TGTGCCAGCAGTTACCCGGCAGGGTACCAGAACACTGAAGCTTTCTTT
>once|TRBV19|.|TRBJ1-5
CASSTTGTNQPQHF
TGTGCCAGTAGTACGACAGGTACGAATCAGCCCCAGCATTTT
>.|TRBV10-2|TRBD1|TRBJ2-7
CASGTGAYEQYF
TGCGCCAGCGGGACAGGGGCCTACGAGCAGTACTTC
>.|TRBV28|TRBD1|TRBJ1-1
CASSSGTGENTEAFF
TGTGCCAGCAGTTCAGGGACAGGGGAAAACACTGAAGCTTTCTTT
>.|TRBV6-6|TRBD1|TRBJ2-4
CASSYPKGQKNIQYF
TGTGCCAGCAGTTACCCTAAGGGACAGAAAAACATTCAGTACTTC
>once|TRBV5-1|.|TRBJ1-3
CASSLAGGIGGNTIYF
TGCGCCAGCAGCTTGGCCGGGGGAATCGGTGGAAACACCATATATTTT
>.|TRBV4-3|TRBD1|TRBJ2-7
CASSRGQGASYEQYF
TGCGCCAGCAGCCGGGGACAGGGGGCTTCCTACGAGCAGTACTTC
>.|TRBV9|.|TRBJ1-1
CASSVDNLNTEAFF
TGTGCCAGCAGCGTGGACAACTTGAACACTGAAGCTTTCTTT
>.|TRBV3-1/TRBV3-2|.|TRBJ1-1
CASSPRNLGAFF
TGTGCCAGCAGCCCTAGGAACTTGGGAGCTTTCTTT
>.|TRBV11-2|.|TRBJ1-5
CASSLGPNSNQPQHF
TGTGCCAGCAGCTTGGGCCCAAATAGCAATCAGCCCCAGCATTTT
>.|TRBV6-2/TRBV6-3|TRBD2|TRBJ2-2
CASSRGTSGISNTGELFF
TGTGCCAGCAGTAGGGGGACTAGCGGGATCTCGAACACCGGGGAGCTGTTTTTT
>.|TRBV3-1/TRBV3-2|.|TRBJ1-3
CASSQATISGNTIYF
TGTGCCAGCAGCCAAGCAACTATCTCTGGAAACACCATATATTTT
>.|TRBV3-1/TRBV3-2|.|TRBJ1-1
CAIQGWGTEAFF
TGTGCCATTCAGGGATGGGGCACTGAAGCTTTCTTT